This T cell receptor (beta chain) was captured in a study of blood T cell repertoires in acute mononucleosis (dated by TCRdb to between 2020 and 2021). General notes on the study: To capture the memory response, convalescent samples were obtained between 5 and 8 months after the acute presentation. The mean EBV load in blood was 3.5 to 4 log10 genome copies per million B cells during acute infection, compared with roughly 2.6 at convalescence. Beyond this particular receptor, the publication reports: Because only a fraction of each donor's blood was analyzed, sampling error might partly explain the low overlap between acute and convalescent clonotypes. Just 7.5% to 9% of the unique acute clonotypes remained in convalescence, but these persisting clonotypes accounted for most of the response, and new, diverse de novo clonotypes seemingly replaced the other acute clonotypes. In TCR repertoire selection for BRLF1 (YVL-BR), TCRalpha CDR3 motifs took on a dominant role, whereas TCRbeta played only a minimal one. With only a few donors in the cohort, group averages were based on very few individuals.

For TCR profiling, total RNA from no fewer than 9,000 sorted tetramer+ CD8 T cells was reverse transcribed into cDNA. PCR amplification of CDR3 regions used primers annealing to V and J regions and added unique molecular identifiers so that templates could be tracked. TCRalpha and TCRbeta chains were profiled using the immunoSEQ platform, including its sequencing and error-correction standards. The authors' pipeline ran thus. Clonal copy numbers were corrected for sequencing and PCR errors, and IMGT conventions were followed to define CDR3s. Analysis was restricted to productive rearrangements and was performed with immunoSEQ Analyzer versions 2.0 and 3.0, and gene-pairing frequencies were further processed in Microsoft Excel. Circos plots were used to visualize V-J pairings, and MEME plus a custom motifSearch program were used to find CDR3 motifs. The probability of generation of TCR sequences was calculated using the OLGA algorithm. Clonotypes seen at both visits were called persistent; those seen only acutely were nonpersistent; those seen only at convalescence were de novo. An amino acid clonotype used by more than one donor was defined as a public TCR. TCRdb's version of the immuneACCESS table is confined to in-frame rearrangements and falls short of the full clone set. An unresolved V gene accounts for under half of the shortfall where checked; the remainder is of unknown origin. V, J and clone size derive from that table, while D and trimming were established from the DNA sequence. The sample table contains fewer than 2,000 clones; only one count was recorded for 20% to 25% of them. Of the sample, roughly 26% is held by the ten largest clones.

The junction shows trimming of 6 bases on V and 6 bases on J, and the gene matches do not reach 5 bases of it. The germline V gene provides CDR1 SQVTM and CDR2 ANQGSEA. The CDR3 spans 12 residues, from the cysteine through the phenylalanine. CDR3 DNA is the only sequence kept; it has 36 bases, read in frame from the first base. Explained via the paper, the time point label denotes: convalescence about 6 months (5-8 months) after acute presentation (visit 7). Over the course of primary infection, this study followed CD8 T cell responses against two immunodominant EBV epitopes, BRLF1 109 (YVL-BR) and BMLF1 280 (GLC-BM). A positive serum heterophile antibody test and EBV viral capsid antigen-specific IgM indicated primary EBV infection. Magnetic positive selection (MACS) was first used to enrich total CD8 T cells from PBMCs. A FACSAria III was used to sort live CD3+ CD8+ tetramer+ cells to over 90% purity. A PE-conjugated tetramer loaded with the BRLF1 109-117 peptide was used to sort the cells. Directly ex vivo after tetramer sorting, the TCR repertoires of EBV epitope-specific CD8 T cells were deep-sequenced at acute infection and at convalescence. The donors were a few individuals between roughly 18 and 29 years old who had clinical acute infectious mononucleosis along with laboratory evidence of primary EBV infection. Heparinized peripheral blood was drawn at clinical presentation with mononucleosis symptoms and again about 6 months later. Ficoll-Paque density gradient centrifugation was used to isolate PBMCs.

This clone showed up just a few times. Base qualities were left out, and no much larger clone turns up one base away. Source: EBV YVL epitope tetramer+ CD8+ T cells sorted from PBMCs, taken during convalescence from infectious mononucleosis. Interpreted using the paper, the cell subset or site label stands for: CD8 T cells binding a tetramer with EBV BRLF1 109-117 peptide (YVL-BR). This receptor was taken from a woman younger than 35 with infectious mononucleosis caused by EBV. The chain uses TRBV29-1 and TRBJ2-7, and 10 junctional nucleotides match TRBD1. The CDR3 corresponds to CSVGTGDGEQYF. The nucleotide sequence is TGCAGCGTGGGGACAGGGGACGGCGAGCAGTACTTC.